One T cell receptor (beta chain) is described in this entry. No antigen is known for it. This sample stems from a study of Tregs in tolerant kidney transplant recipients. Study-wide results and caveats: Tregs expanded with activated donor B cells seemed most donor-specific.

The J segment lost 3 bases and the V segment lost 8 bases, leaving 8 bases of the junction unmatched. The CDR3 loop spans 14 amino acids. CDR1 and CDR2 (germline): SEHNR, FQNEAQ (reference sequence). Assay: immunoSEQ multiplex PCR; the TCRdb copy retains only in-frame clones and omits some. The sample contains 120,000 or so clones, about 91% of which appear only once. Sample: CD4+ T cells from blood. V gene TRBV7-9 combines with J gene TRBJ2-3; 7 bases fit TRBD1. The sequence came from a human donor in good health. The DNA of the CDR3 is TGTGCCAGCGAGGGGGCGGGTGGAACAGATACGCAGTATTTT. It is translated as CASEGAGGTDTQYF.